The entry below gives a single T cell receptor (beta chain) sequence along with its context. The data stem from a study of blood T cell repertoires in COVID-19. Across the whole study: Sites across the United States, Italy and Spain contributed samples from acute and convalescent COVID-19. PBMCs, B-cell-depleted T cells, or T cells provided the cDNA or gDNA that made up the material.

There are 13 residues in the CDR3. Germline CDR1 and CDR2: SNHLY and FYNNEI. V dropped 8 bases and J dropped 1 base, with 12 bases sitting between them. In the original analysis: Nucleated cell counts were estimated from reference gene primer amplification. Profiled with immunoSEQ multiplex PCR; TCRdb holds only in-frame clones, not every one. V, J and clone size were drawn from that table, and D and trimming were deduced from the DNA. This sample has 140,000 to 150,000 clones, with about 80% found just once. This chain joins TRBV2 and TRBJ2-7; no clear D gene. This clonotype originated in a man in his forties or fifties with acute or convalescent COVID-19. The sample comprised peripheral blood. CDR3: CASGSGISYEQYF. CDR3 nucleotides: TGTGCCAGCGGCTCAGGAATTTCCTACGAGCAGTACTTC.